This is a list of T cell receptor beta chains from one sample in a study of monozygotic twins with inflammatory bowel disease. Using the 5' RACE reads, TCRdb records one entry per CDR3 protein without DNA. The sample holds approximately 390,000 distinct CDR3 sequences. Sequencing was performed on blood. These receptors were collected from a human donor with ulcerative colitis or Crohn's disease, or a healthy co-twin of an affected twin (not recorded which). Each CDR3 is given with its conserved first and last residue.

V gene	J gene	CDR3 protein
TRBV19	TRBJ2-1	CASSSGRAVIEQFF
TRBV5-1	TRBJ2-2	CASSFGQSGGGELFF
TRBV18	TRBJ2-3	CASSQRQQADTQYF
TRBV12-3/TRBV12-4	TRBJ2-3	CASSPSSAFSGGADTQYF
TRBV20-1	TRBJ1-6	CSASGPTDNSPLHF
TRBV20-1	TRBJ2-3	CSAGPLALRGGTTDTQYF
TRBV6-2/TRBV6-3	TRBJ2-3	CASSPNPTGSDTQYF
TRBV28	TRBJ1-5	CASSTPGENQPQHF
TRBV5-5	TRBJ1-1	CASSSVPSTEAFF
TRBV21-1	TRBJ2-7	CASSKGGQGAYEQYF
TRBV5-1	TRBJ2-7	CASPWVYYYEQYF
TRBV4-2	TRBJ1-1	CASSQGSRALNTEAFF
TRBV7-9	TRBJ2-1	CASSLASYEQFF
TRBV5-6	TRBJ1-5	CASSLAGGAVYSNQPQHF
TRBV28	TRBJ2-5	CANSLGLETTQETQYF
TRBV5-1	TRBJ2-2	CASSLSTSGRPGELFF
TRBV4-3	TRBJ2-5	CASSRRHPGSETQYF
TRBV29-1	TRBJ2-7	CSGGTGFDEQYF
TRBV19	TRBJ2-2	CASSFLTSGRFANTGELFF
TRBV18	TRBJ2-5	CASSGSQETQYF